The present T cell receptor beta chain was sequenced within a study of blood T cell repertoires in COVID-19. Study-level background: PBMCs, B-cell-depleted T cells, or T cells were the source of the cDNA or gDNA that made up the material.

Under the authors' procedure: How many nucleated cells were present was estimated from reference gene primer amplification. Profiling relied on immunoSEQ multiplex PCR, and the TCRdb table lists in-frame clones only, not all of them. V and J calls and clone size are given by that table; D and trimming were obtained from the DNA. The data contain around 65,000 clones, 80% to 85% of them singletons. Germline V gene lookup returns CDR1 SGDLS and CDR2 YYNGEE. The CDR3 is 13 residues long. Germline trimming cut 0 bases from V and 9 bases from J; bases unmatched to any gene: 3. The clonotype was recovered from a human donor in a cohort sampled during active COVID-19. This chain links TRBV9 with TRBJ2-1, with 7 bases lining up with TRBD2. The material sequenced was peripheral blood. The CDR3 DNA reads as TGTGCCAGCAGCGTAGAAGGGGAGGGTGAGCAGTTCTTC. Translating it yields CASSVEGEGEQFF.